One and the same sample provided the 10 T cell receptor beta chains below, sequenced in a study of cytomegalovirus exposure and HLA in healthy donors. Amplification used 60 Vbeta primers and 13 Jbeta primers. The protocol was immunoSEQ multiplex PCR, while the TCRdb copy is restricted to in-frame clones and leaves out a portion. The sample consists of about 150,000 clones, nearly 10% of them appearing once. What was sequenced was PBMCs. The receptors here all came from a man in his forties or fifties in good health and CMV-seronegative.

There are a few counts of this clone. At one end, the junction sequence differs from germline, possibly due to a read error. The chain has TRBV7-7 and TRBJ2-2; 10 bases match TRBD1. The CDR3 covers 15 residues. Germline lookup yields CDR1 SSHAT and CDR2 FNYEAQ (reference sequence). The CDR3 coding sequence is TGTGCTAGCAGCTCTAGGACAGGGGGGATCGGGGAGCTGTTTTTT. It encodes CASSSRTGGIGELFF. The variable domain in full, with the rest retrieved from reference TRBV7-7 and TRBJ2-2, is GAGVSQSPRYKVTKRGQDVTLRCDPISSHATLYWYQQALGQGPEFLTYFNYEAQPDKSGLPSDRFSAERPEGSISTLTIQRTEQRDSAMYRCASSSRTGGIGELFFGEGSRLTVL.

Here the CDR3 DNA reads TGTGCCAGCAGCACCCGGACTAGCGGGAGGGACAATGAGCAGTTCTTC. Its protein is CASSTRTSGRDNEQFF. The chain uses TRBV5-4 and TRBJ2-1; 15 bases align to TRBD2. Per the germline V gene, CDR1 is SGHNT and CDR2 is YYREEE (reference sequence). The CDR3 extends over 16 amino acids. With V trimmed by 4 bases and J by 5 bases, 4 bases remained unmatched.

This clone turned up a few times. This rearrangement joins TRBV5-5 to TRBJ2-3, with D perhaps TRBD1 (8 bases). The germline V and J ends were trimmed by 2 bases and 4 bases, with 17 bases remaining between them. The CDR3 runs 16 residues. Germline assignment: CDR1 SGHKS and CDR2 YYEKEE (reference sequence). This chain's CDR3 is CASSLQGGALPDTQYF. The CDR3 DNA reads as TGTGCCAGCAGCTTACAGGGGGGGGCCCTTCCAGATACGCAGTATTTT.

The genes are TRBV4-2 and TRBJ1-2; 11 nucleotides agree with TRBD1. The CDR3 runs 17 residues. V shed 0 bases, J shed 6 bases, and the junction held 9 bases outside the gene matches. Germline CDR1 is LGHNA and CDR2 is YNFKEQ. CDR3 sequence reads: CASSQDTGQGGNHGYTF. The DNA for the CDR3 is TGTGCCAGCAGCCAAGATACGGGACAGGGGGGAAATCATGGCTACACCTTC.

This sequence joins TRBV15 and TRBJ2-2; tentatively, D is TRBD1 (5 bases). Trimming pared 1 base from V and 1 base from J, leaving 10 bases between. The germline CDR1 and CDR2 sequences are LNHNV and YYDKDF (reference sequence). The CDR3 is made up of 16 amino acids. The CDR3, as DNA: TGTGCCACCAGCAGAGCTCCCGGACAGAACACCGGGGAGCTGTTTTTT. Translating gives CATSRAPGQNTGELFF.

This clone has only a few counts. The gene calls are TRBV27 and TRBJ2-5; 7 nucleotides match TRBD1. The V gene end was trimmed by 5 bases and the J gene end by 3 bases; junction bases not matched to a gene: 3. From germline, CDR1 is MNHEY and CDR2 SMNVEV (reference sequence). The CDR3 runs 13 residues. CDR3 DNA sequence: TGTGCCAGCAGTGGGACAGTCGAAGAGACCCAGTACTTC. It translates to CASSGTVEETQYF.

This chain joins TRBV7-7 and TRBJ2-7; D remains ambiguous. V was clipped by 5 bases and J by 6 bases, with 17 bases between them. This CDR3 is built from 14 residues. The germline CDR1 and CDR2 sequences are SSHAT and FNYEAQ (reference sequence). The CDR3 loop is CASSPHSSSTEQYF. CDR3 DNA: TGTGCCAGCAGCCCCCATAGTAGTAGCACCGAGCAGTACTTC.

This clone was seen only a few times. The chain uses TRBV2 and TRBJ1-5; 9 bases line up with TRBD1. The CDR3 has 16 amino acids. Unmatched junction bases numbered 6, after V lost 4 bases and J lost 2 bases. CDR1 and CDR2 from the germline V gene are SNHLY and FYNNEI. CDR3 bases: TGTGCCAGCAGTGGCCCCCGGGACAGGGGCAATCAGCCCCAGCATTTT. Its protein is CASSGPRDRGNQPQHF.

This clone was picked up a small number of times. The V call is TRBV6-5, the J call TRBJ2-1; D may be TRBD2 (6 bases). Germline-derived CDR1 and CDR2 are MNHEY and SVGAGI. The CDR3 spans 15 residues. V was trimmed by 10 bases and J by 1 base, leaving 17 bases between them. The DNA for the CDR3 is TGTGCCACCAGGGATGGAGGAGGGTCCTACAATGAGCAGTTCTTC. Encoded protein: CATRDGGGSYNEQFF.

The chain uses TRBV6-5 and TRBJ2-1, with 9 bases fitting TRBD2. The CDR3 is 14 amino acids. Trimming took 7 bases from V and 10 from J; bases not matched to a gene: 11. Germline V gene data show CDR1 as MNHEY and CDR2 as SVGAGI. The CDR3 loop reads CASMRTSAASEQFF. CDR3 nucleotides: TGTGCCAGCATGAGGACTAGCGCCGCCAGCGAGCAGTTCTTC.